This TCR beta chain was identified in a study of blood T cell repertoires in COVID-19. About the research overall: Nucleic acid was either cDNA or gDNA, and it came from T cells, B-cell-depleted T cells, or PBMCs.

In germline, CDR1 is KGHDR, CDR2 SFDVKD. Trimming cost V 9 bases and J 0 bases, with 8 bases left between them. The CDR3 totals 14 residues. Sequencing used immunoSEQ multiplex PCR; TCRdb keeps in-frame clones, though not all of them. The sample holds about 180,000 clones, more than 80% seen once. This TCR was sampled from a man aged 35 to 55 who had recovered from COVID-19. Source material: PBMCs or T cells enriched from blood (not recorded which). The chain has TRBV24-1 and TRBJ2-6; D remains ambiguous. In DNA, the CDR3 is TGTGCCACCTCCAGCGACTCTGGGGCCAACGTCCTGACTTTC. Translated, it gives CATSSDSGANVLTF.